This T cell receptor (beta chain) was identified in a study of T cell changes during pregnancy in multiple sclerosis. The table came from immunoSEQ multiplex PCR; TCRdb's copy has only in-frame clones and leaves some out. Of roughly 72,000 clones in the sample, roughly nine tenths were seen once. This CDR3 region has 17 residues. Trimming took 0 bases from V and 3 from J, leaving 15 bases between them. CDR1 SGHRS and CDR2 YFSETQ come from the germline V gene. This chain joins TRBV5-1 and TRBJ1-4; unclear D gene. Sequencing used CD4+ T cells from peripheral blood mononuclear cells, obtained before pregnancy. This receptor was identified in a female donor with multiple sclerosis, enrolled in a pregnancy study. The CDR3 DNA follows: TGCGCCAGCAGCTTGGCGGGTGCACGGTCTGCTAATGAAAAACTGTTTTTT. As protein: CASSLAGARSANEKLFF.